These 25 T cell receptor beta chains were all obtained from the same sample, sequenced in a study of OX40 agonist ivuxolimab in advanced cancers. Data came from immunoSEQ multiplex PCR; TCRdb stores just in-frame clones and leaves some out. The table shows about 40,000 clones, with approximately 83% occurring only once. Sequencing was performed on CD4+ or CD8+ T cells sorted from blood, taken in a trial of the OX40 agonist ivuxolimab. All receptors come from an adult with an advanced solid tumor such as melanoma, head and neck, liver or kidney cancer.

The chain carries TRBV6-1 and TRBJ2-5, with D possibly being TRBD1 (6 bases). The germline CDR1 and CDR2 sequences are MNHNS and SASEGT. The CDR3 totals 13 residues. With 6 bases removed from V and 3 bases from J, the gap between germline ends came to 11 bases. Written as DNA, the CDR3 is TGTGCCAGCAGGGGGGCAAATAAAGAGACCCAGTACTTC. This sequence encodes CASRGANKETQYF.

CDR3 coding DNA: TGTGCCAGCAGCCAACGACTAGCGGAGCGTTACAATGAGCAGTTCTTC. Encoded protein: CASSQRLAERYNEQFF. The chain employs TRBV7-9 and TRBJ2-1, with TRBD2 matching over 9 bases. The CDR3 has 16 amino acids. Per the germline V gene, CDR1 is SEHNR and CDR2 is FQNEAQ (reference sequence). V was pared by 5 bases and J by 4 bases, with 9 bases of the junction left unmatched.

The gene calls are TRBV18 and TRBJ1-1; 8 bases match TRBD1. With 4 bases clipped from V and 2 bases from J, the junction kept 3 bases outside the gene matches. Germline CDR1 reads KGHSH; CDR2 reads LQKENI. The CDR3 length is 14 residues. The CDR3 sequence is CASSLDRGNTEAFF. The CDR3 DNA reads as TGTGCCAGCTCACTCGACAGGGGTAACACTGAAGCTTTCTTT.

This chain joins TRBV7-9 and TRBJ1-1; 7 positions agree with TRBD1. Per germline, CDR1 SEHNR and CDR2 FQNEAQ (reference sequence). The junction had 8 bases not matched to a gene; V was cut back by 5 bases and J by 2 bases. The CDR3 is 15 residues long. The CDR3 spells CASSTAGQLNTEAFF. In DNA, the CDR3 is TGTGCCAGCAGCACCGCGGGACAGCTAAACACTGAAGCTTTCTTT.

The chain links TRBV5-6 to TRBJ2-3, with D maybe TRBD1 (5 bases). V gave up 3 bases and J gave up 2 bases, with 10 bases separating them. The CDR3 is made up of 14 amino acids. Germline CDR1 is SGHDT and CDR2 is YYEEEE. The CDR3 is CASSWQGNTDTQYF. The CDR3 DNA reads as TGTGCCAGCAGCTGGCAGGGAAACACAGATACGCAGTATTTT.

J is TRBJ1-4 and V is TRBV21-1; TRBD1, the table's D call, was not compared with the DNA. TRBV21-1 is noted as a pseudogene. This CDR3 contains 18 residues. This chain's CDR3 is CASSWTGGVIRTNEKLFF. The CDR3 DNA sequence: TGTGCCAGCAGCTGGACAGGGGGCGTCATAAGGACTAATGAAAAACTGTTTTTT.

This chain links TRBV9 with TRBJ1-2; D is unresolved. Looked up from germline, CDR1 is SGDLS and CDR2 is YYNGEE. Trimming stripped 0 bases from V and 3 bases from J, with 9 bases between. The CDR3 covers 14 residues. Here the CDR3 reads CASSVEPIDYGYTF. The CDR3 DNA sequence: TGTGCCAGCAGCGTAGAGCCGATCGACTATGGCTACACCTTC.

In its sample, this clone was seen once. The chain carries TRBV9 and TRBJ2-1; no firm D call. This CDR3 comprises 16 residues. Germline lookup yields CDR1 SGDLS and CDR2 YYNGEE. Trimming left V 4 bases short and J 5 bases short, with 19 bases between. This chain's CDR3 is CASSLSLATVDNEQFF. In nucleotides, the CDR3 is TGTGCCAGCAGCCTCTCCCTTGCGACGGTGGACAATGAGCAGTTCTTC.

This clone was counted at least ten times. The rearrangement links TRBV28 to TRBJ2-7; no definite D call. Germline values: CDR1 MDHEN, CDR2 SYDVKM. This CDR3 has 13 amino acids. Between the trimmed V and J ends, which lost 6 bases and 0 bases, there was a span of 9 bases. The CDR3 region is CASRDHSSYEQYF. For the CDR3, the DNA is TGTGCCAGCAGGGACCACAGCTCCTACGAGCAGTACTTC.

The count of this clone is one. This chain uses TRBV18 with TRBJ2-1, with D maybe TRBD2 (5 bases). The CDR3 extends over 16 amino acids. The germline gives CDR1 KGHSH, CDR2 LQKENI. V gave up 0 bases and J gave up 5 bases, with 14 bases separating them. In DNA form, the CDR3 reads TGTGCCAGCTCACCACCGGCGGGCCCTTTGGACAATGAGCAGTTCTTC. Its protein is CASSPPAGPLDNEQFF.

This clone occurred a few times. The chain has TRBV6-5 and TRBJ1-4; 7 bases fit TRBD1. V gave up 5 bases and J gave up 8 bases; unmatched junction bases: 11. The CDR3 is 15 amino acids. Germline CDR1 reads MNHEY; CDR2 reads SVGAGI. For the CDR3, the DNA is TGTGCCAGCAGTCGGCAGGGGGTTAGTGTGGAAAAACTGTTTTTT. As protein: CASSRQGVSVEKLFF.

J is TRBJ2-7 and V is TRBV19; the D call may be TRBD1 or TRBD2 (5 bases each). CDR1 is LNHDA, CDR2 SQIVND, per germline (reference sequence). V was pared by 3 bases and J by 10 bases, with 16 bases between. The CDR3 covers 13 residues. CDR3 sequence (DNA): TGTGCCAGTAGTATCTCCAGGGCGGGTGATCAGTACTTC. Residues: CASSISRAGDQYF.

This clone was observed a few times. V gene TRBV6-5 combines with J gene TRBJ1-2; D gene ambiguous. The V gene's germline CDR1 is MNHEY and CDR2 SVGAGI. The germline V and J ends were trimmed by 5 bases and 5 bases, with 15 bases remaining between them. The CDR3 totals 14 residues. The DNA of the CDR3 is TGTGCCAGCAGTGTCCTCGGCGGAGCGTATGGCTACACCTTC. Protein: CASSVLGGAYGYTF.

The chain has TRBV27 and TRBJ1-1; TRBD1 is a possible D gene (5 bases). The ends were cut back, 3 bases at V and 5 bases at J, with 10 bases in the middle. CDR3 size: 13 residues. Germline CDR1 reads MNHEY; CDR2 reads SMNVEV (reference sequence). CDR3 loop: CASSLTVVTEAFF. Written as DNA, the CDR3 is TGTGCCAGCAGTTTGACAGTCGTGACTGAAGCTTTCTTT.

The chain has TRBV5-5 and TRBJ1-2; D possibly corresponds to TRBD1 (6 bases). The V end lost 0 bases, the J end lost 3 bases, and 6 bases lay between the germline ends. CDR3 length equals 13 residues. The germline V gene encodes CDR1 SGHKS and CDR2 YYEKEE (reference sequence). CDR3 sequence reads: CASSLGQDYGYTF. The CDR3 DNA sequence: TGTGCCAGCAGCTTGGGACAGGACTATGGCTACACCTTC. Looking up the rest from reference TRBV5-5 and TRBJ1-2 gives the full variable domain: DAGVTQSPTHLIKTRGQQVTLRCSPISGHKSVSWYQQVLGQGPQFIFQYYEKEERGRGNFPDRFSARQFPNYSSELNVNALLLGDSALYLCASSLGQDYGYTFGSGTRLTVV.

The V gene is TRBV11-3, the J gene TRBJ2-2; 7 nucleotides align to TRBD2. This CDR3 has 12 residues. Germline V lookup: CDR1 SGHNT, CDR2 YENEEA. The CDR3 region has the DNA TGTCTCAGGGAGGGGAACACCGGGGAGCTGTTTTTT. Its protein product is CLREGNTGELFF.

In this sample, this clone turned up a few times. The gene calls are TRBV7-9 and TRBJ1-4, with 7 bases fitting TRBD1. Per the germline V gene, CDR1 is SEHNR and CDR2 is FQNEAQ (reference sequence). The CDR3 sequence is 15 residues long. V lost 4 bases to trimming and J lost 6 bases; unmatched junction nucleotides: 8. The DNA of the CDR3 is TGTGCCAGCAGCTCTAACAGGGGCGGGGATGAAAAACTGTTTTTT. It is translated as CASSSNRGGDEKLFF.

V usage is TRBV5-1 and J usage is TRBJ1-5; tentatively, D is TRBD1 (6 bases). V lost 4 bases to trimming and J lost 4 bases, with 15 bases between them. Germline V CDR1 and CDR2: SGHRS, YFSETQ. The CDR3 contains 15 residues. The CDR3: CASSPSWGANQPQHF. The CDR3 DNA reads as TGCGCCAGCAGCCCCAGCTGGGGGGCGAATCAGCCCCAGCATTTT.

The V call is TRBV2, the J call TRBJ2-5; D tentatively fits TRBD1 or TRBD2 (6 bases each). This CDR3 is built from 15 residues. The V gene lost 3 bases and the J gene lost 1 base, with 12 bases spanning the gap. CDR1 and CDR2 from the germline V gene are SNHLY and FYNNEI. The CDR3 loop reads CASSDPGGGQETQYF. In DNA form, the CDR3 reads TGTGCCAGCAGTGATCCCGGAGGGGGCCAAGAGACCCAGTACTTC.

In DNA form, the CDR3 reads TGTGCCTGGAGCTCTAATGAAAAACTGTTTTTT. Its translation: CAWSSNEKLFF. V and J are TRBV30 and TRBJ1-4; D not certain. The V gene lost 3 bases and the J gene lost 3 bases, with 2 bases spanning the gap. CDR3 size: 11 residues. The V gene's germline CDR1 is GTSNPN and CDR2 SVGIG (reference sequence).

This clone was detected only once. The chain recombines TRBV5-1 with TRBJ2-5, with 9 bases identical to TRBD2. Trimming at V came to 0 bases and at J to 7 bases, leaving 4 bases not matched to a gene. The CDR3 consists of 14 residues. CDR1 SGHRS and CDR2 YFSETQ come from the germline V gene. The CDR3: CASSLASGEGTQYF. The CDR3 DNA sequence: TGCGCCAGCAGCTTGGCTAGCGGGGAGGGGACCCAGTACTTC.

The chain uses TRBV27 and TRBJ2-7, with a tentative D call TRBD1 (6 bases). From germline, CDR1 is MNHEY and CDR2 SMNVEV (reference sequence). The CDR3 consists of 14 residues. With 5 bases removed from V and 3 bases from J, the gap between germline ends came to 14 bases. The DNA for the CDR3 is TGTGCCAGCAGTCCCCAGGGGACCCACTACGAGCAGTACTTC. Its translation: CASSPQGTHYEQYF.

The chain has TRBV30 and TRBJ1-1; 10 bases map to TRBD1. Germline V gives CDR1 GTSNPN, CDR2 SVGIG (reference sequence). The CDR3 covers 17 residues. The J segment lost 0 bases and the V segment lost 3 bases, leaving 10 bases of the junction unmatched. The CDR3 bases are TGTGCCTGGAGCTTCATGGGGACAGGGGCCATGAACACTGAAGCTTTCTTT. Amino acids: CAWSFMGTGAMNTEAFF.

In this sample, this clone turned up once. This chain uses TRBV7-3 with TRBJ2-7; TRBD1 is a possible D gene (6 bases). CDR1 is SGHTA, CDR2 FQGTGA, per germline. This CDR3 contains 16 residues. Between the trimmed V and J ends, which lost 1 base and 6 bases, there was a span of 19 bases. This chain's CDR3 is CASSLNFDRPLGEQYF. In DNA form, the CDR3 reads TGTGCCAGCAGCTTAAATTTTGACAGGCCCTTAGGCGAGCAGTACTTC.

Judged by abundance, this clone is medium-sized. The rearrangement links TRBV2 to TRBJ2-7; tentatively, D is TRBD2 (6 bases). CDR1 and CDR2 (germline): SNHLY, FYNNEI. This CDR3 region has 11 residues. V was trimmed by 11 bases and J by 1 base, leaving 9 bases between them. The CDR3 spells CAGGKSYEQYF. The CDR3 region has the DNA TGTGCCGGAGGGAAATCCTACGAGCAGTACTTC.